A selection of T cell receptor beta chains follows, all from one sample in a study of shared clonotypes between healthy human individuals. The repertoire was sequenced with immunoSEQ multiplex PCR; TCRdb's copy has only in-frame clones and lacks some. Among about 1.5 million clones, under 99% were seen once, and the ten largest hold approximately 0.45%. Sample: naive CD4+ T cells sorted from blood. These receptors originate from a man under 40 in good health. The CDR3 runs from the conserved cysteine through the conserved F or W. A D gene is named only where the DNA matches it firmly. Expanded clones get a size class; other rows say once, few or many, or leave the size out.

j_gene | v_gene | d_gene | len | abundance | CDR3nt | CDR3aa
TRBJ2-5 | TRBV19 | TRBD2 | 15 | NA | TGTGCCAGTAGTTGGGCGGGAGGGTACCAAGAGACCCAGTACTTC | CASSWAGGYQETQYF
TRBJ2-1 | TRBV2 | TRBD2 | 15 | NA | TGTGCCAGCACCTTAGCGGGAACCTCCTACAATGAGCAGTTCTTC | CASTLAGTSYNEQFF
TRBJ2-7 | TRBV5-8 | TRBD2 | 14 | NA | TGTGCCAGCAAGGTGCGGGAGTTCGGCTACGAGCAGTACTTC | CASKVREFGYEQYF
TRBJ2-6 | TRBV18 | NA | 15 | NA | TGTGCCAGCTCACCGGGACACCCTGGGGCCAACGTCCTGACTTTC | CASSPGHPGANVLTF
TRBJ2-5 | TRBV7-8 | TRBD2 | 20 | NA | TGTGCCAGCAGCTGGGCACCCAAAGGGCGAGCGGGAGGAATACAAGAGACCCAGTACTTC | CASSWAPKGRAGGIQETQYF
TRBJ2-7 | TRBV11-2 | TRBD1 | 16 | NA | TGTGCCAGCAGCTTTATCTCGGGACAGGGGTTCTACGAGCAGTACTTC | CASSFISGQGFYEQYF
TRBJ2-7 | TRBV4-3 | TRBD2 | 15 | NA | TGCGCCAGCAGCGAGCGGACTAGCGGGAGCTACGAGCAGTACTTC | CASSERTSGSYEQYF
TRBJ1-2 | TRBV9 | TRBD1 | 16 | NA | TGTGCCAGCAGCGTAGCCCCGGGACAGGATAACTATGGCTACACCTTC | CASSVAPGQDNYGYTF
TRBJ1-1 | TRBV10-3 | NA | 16 | NA | TGTGCCATCAGTGGTGATTGGACGAAGGCGAACACTGAAGCTTTCTTT | CAISGDWTKANTEAFF
TRBJ2-2 | TRBV2 | NA | 11 | NA | TGTGCCAGCAGTGAAAGGGGGGAGCTGTTTTTT | CASSERGELFF
TRBJ1-2 | TRBV4-3 | TRBD1 | 14 | NA | TGCGCCAGCAGCCGAGCGCAGGGGGCGTCTGGCTACACCTTC | CASSRAQGASGYTF
TRBJ1-5 | TRBV19 | NA | 15 | NA | TGTGCCAGTAGTATCGGACAGAATAGCAATCAGCCCCAGCATTTT | CASSIGQNSNQPQHF
TRBJ1-4 | TRBV5-1 | NA | 13 | few | TGCGCCAGCAGCTTGGTCTTAGGGGAAAAACTGTTTTTT | CASSLVLGEKLFF
TRBJ1-1 | TRBV5-1 | TRBD1 | 13 | NA | TGCGCCAGCAGCTTGGGGGACAGGCCTGAAGCTTTCTTT | CASSLGDRPEAFF
TRBJ2-7 | TRBV19 | NA | 14 | NA | TGTGCCAGTAAACTCGCTATATCCTCCCACGAGCAGTACTTC | CASKLAISSHEQYF
TRBJ1-2 | TRBV6-4 | TRBD1 | 16 | NA | TGTGCCAGCAGTGACTCGTTTAGGACAGGGGGAAGCGGCTACACCTTC | CASSDSFRTGGSGYTF
TRBJ2-4 | TRBV14 | NA | 13 | NA | TGTGCCAGCAGCCCGGGACCCAAAAACATTCAGTACTTC | CASSPGPKNIQYF
TRBJ1-2 | TRBV5-1 | NA | 15 | NA | TGCGCCAGCAGCTTGGCCACGGGGGCATCGGGTGGCTACACCTTC | CASSLATGASGGYTF
TRBJ2-7 | TRBV19 | NA | 14 | NA | TGTGCCAGTAGTCGAGACAAAGGGACCTACGAGCAGTACTTC | CASSRDKGTYEQYF
TRBJ2-7 | TRBV7-2 | TRBD2 | 15 | NA | TGTGCCAGCAGCTTAGAATCCGGGAGGGCCGTTGAGCAGTACTTC | CASSLESGRAVEQYF
TRBJ2-1 | TRBV2 | TRBD2 | 14 | NA | TGTGCCAGCAGTAGCGGGAGGGTGAACAATGAGCAGTTCTTC | CASSSGRVNNEQFF
TRBJ2-5 | TRBV25-1 | TRBD2 | 15 | NA | TGTGCCAGCAGTACGGGACTAGCGGGAAAGGAGACCCAGTACTTC | CASSTGLAGKETQYF
TRBJ1-2 | TRBV29-1 | NA | 13 | once | TGCAGCGTGGGGCGGGGGCCTAGCTATGGCTACACCTTC | CSVGRGPSYGYTF
TRBJ1-5 | TRBV2 | NA | 14 | NA | TGTGCCAGCAAGGGACAAGCGAGCAATCAGCCCCAGCATTTT | CASKGQASNQPQHF
TRBJ1-1 | TRBV5-5 | TRBD1 | 14 | NA | TGTGCCAGCAGCAAGGACAGGCCGAACACTGAAGCTTTCTTT | CASSKDRPNTEAFF
TRBJ2-5 | TRBV7-2 | NA | 14 | NA | TGTGCCAGCAGCTATGGGTGGGGGGAAGAGACCCAGTACTTC | CASSYGWGEETQYF
TRBJ2-5 | TRBV11-2 | TRBD2 | 17 | NA | TGTGCCAGCAGCTTAGGGACTAGCGGAAGCCTACAAGAGACCCAGTACTTC | CASSLGTSGSLQETQYF
TRBJ2-1 | TRBV7-9 | TRBD2 | 17 | NA | TGTGCCAGCAGCGGGACTAGCGGAATAAAACTACACAATGAGCAGTTCTTC | CASSGTSGIKLHNEQFF
TRBJ2-3 | TRBV19 | NA | 13 | NA | TGTGCCAGTGGGGTCCCTAGCACAGATACGCAGTATTTT | CASGVPSTDTQYF
TRBJ2-3 | TRBV27 | TRBD1 | 15 | NA | TGTGCCAGCAGTTTATCACGGACAGGTTCCGGTACGCAGTATTTT | CASSLSRTGSGTQYF
TRBJ2-2 | TRBV29-1 | NA | 14 | NA | TGCAGCGTTCAGGGACACACCGGAGGCGGGGAGCTGTTTTTT | CSVQGHTGGGELFF
TRBJ1-2 | TRBV25-1 | NA | 12 | once | TGTGCCAGCAGCCGACCCGGAGGTGGCTACACCTTC | CASSRPGGGYTF
TRBJ2-5 | TRBV9 | NA | 14 | NA | TGTGCCAGCAGCGTTAGAGGTACAAGTGAGACCCAGTACTTC | CASSVRGTSETQYF
TRBJ1-3 | TRBV7-2 | NA | 16 | NA | TGTGCCAGCAGACGAGCTGGGGTCCGGTCTGGAAACACCATATATTTT | CASRRAGVRSGNTIYF
TRBJ2-2 | TRBV5-1 | NA | 15 | NA | TGCGCCAGCAGTCTAACCGGGGGCCAAACCGGGGAGCTGTTTTTT | CASSLTGGQTGELFF
TRBJ2-3 | TRBV2 | NA | 12 | NA | TGTGCCAGCGAAAGGGTAGGGAATACGCAGTATTTT | CASERVGNTQYF
TRBJ2-2 | TRBV7-3 | TRBD2 | 18 | NA | TGTGCCAGCAGCCCCCGACTAGCGGGAGAAGGGTACACCGGGGAGCTGTTTTTT | CASSPRLAGEGYTGELFF
TRBJ2-1 | TRBV7-2 | TRBD1 | 14 | NA | TGTGCCAGCAGCTTGTGGACAGGGCCTAATGAGCAGTTCTTC | CASSLWTGPNEQFF
TRBJ2-1 | TRBV5-4 | TRBD1 | 15 | NA | TGTGCCAGCAGCTTCGGGGGACAGGGGAACAATGAGCAGTTCTTC | CASSFGGQGNNEQFF
TRBJ1-2 | TRBV7-8 | NA | 15 | NA | TGTGCCAGCAGCCCTCACCGGGGTCCTAACTATGGCTACACCTTC | CASSPHRGPNYGYTF
TRBJ2-3 | TRBV7-2 | TRBD2 | 15 | NA | TGTGCCAGCAGCTTCTTAGCGGGAGTCCCAGATACGCAGTATTTT | CASSFLAGVPDTQYF
TRBJ2-7 | TRBV30 | NA | 14 | NA | TGTGCCTGGAGTGTGCGGGGCCAGACGGTCGAGCAGTACTTC | CAWSVRGQTVEQYF
TRBJ2-3 | TRBV7-9 | NA | 15 | NA | TGTGCCAGCAGCTTAGGGGTGGGGATCACAGATACGCAGTATTTT | CASSLGVGITDTQYF
TRBJ2-7 | TRBV28 | NA | 14 | NA | TGTGCCAGCACCGGGATAAGAGCACTAAGGGAGCAGTACTTC | CASTGIRALREQYF
TRBJ1-2 | TRBV27 | NA | 14 | once | TGTGCCAGCGGGCTGCAGGGGCCTAACTATGGCTACACCTTC | CASGLQGPNYGYTF
TRBJ2-7 | TRBV2 | NA | 11 | NA | TGTGCCAGCAGTGCCGCCTACGAGCAGTACTTC | CASSAAYEQYF
TRBJ2-5 | TRBV28 | NA | 14 | NA | TGTGCCAGCAGTTTGGACGTATCGCAAGAGACCCAGTACTTC | CASSLDVSQETQYF
TRBJ1-5 | TRBV19 | TRBD1 | 16 | NA | TGTGCCAGCCGGGACAGGAAAGGTAATAGCAATCAGCCCCAGCATTTT | CASRDRKGNSNQPQHF
TRBJ2-3 | TRBV30 | TRBD1 | 15 | once | TGTGCCTGGAGTGATGGGTGGGGACAGGGAGGTACGCAGTATTTT | CAWSDGWGQGGTQYF
TRBJ2-6 | TRBV7-2 | NA | 15 | NA | TGTGCCAGCAGCTTGGTGGTCTCTGGGGCCAACGTCCTGACTTTC | CASSLVVSGANVLTF
TRBJ2-6 | TRBV28 | NA | 16 | once | TGTGCCAGCAAGGCTCAACTTGGCTCTGGGGCCAACGTCCTGACTTTC | CASKAQLGSGANVLTF
TRBJ2-3 | TRBV27 | TRBD2 | 21 | NA | TGTGCCAGCAGTTTGGATGCCACTAGCGGGAGTATCGGGGAGAGCACAGATACGCAGTATTTT | CASSLDATSGSIGESTDTQYF
TRBJ1-1 | TRBV5-8 | NA | 13 | NA | TGTGCCAGCAGCTTGATAGCGAACACTGAAGCTTTCTTT | CASSLIANTEAFF
TRBJ2-7 | TRBV7-2 | NA | 13 | NA | TGTGCCAGCATGGCCGGCCTCTTGGGAGAGCAGTACTTC | CASMAGLLGEQYF
TRBJ2-3 | TRBV9 | NA | 15 | NA | TGTGCCAGCAGCGTATGGTACGGGAGAGCCGATACGCAGTATTTT | CASSVWYGRADTQYF
TRBJ2-3 | TRBV18 | TRBD1 | 14 | NA | TGTGCCAGCTCACCAGGACAGGGCACAGATACGCAGTATTTT | CASSPGQGTDTQYF
TRBJ1-3 | TRBV9 | NA | 12 | NA | TGTGCCAGCAGCCCCGCGAGAAACACCATATATTTT | CASSPARNTIYF
TRBJ2-2 | TRBV18 | TRBD2 | 17 | NA | TGTGCCAGCTCACCTGGCGGGAGATCCCCGAACACCGGGGAGCTGTTTTTT | CASSPGGRSPNTGELFF
TRBJ2-1 | TRBV9 | TRBD2 | 15 | few | TGTGCCAGCAGCCGACTAGCGGGAGCTGTCAATGAGCAGTTCTTC | CASSRLAGAVNEQFF